This T cell receptor (beta chain) was captured in a study of T cell repertoires in cytomegalovirus infection. The study, taken as a whole, reports: Dominating the ex vivo response were HLA-C-restricted CMV-specific TCR beta clonotypes.

As regards this clonotype: Its target is not known. The junction and the germline gene differ at one end; a read error may be behind it.

The length of the CDR3 is 14 residues. Germline V gene data show CDR1 as SGHNT and CDR2 as YENEEA. MiXCR, applied by TCRdb to the reads, yields one record per CDR3 protein. The sample consists of some 900,000 distinct CDR3 sequences, over 25% of them appearing once. This clonotype was obtained from a human donor in good health (CMV status not recorded). Some clones in this sample may be carry-over from other donors' samples. The chain uses TRBV11-3 and TRBJ2-5; perhaps TRBD2 as D (5 bases). This material consisted of cultured CD8+ T cells from PBMCs, taken from culture after CMV antigen stimulation. The CDR3 DNA reads TGTGCCAACAGCTTATATGGGGAGCCGGAGACCCAGTACTTC. It specifies CANSLYGEPETQYF.